Below, 4 T cell receptor beta chains from the same sample are listed, as sequenced in a study of breast tumors, draining lymph nodes, adjacent tissues. The lymph nodes were axillary draining lymph nodes from breast cancer patients. Each CDR3 protein is one row after TCRdb ran MiXCR on the multiplex PCR reads. The data contain approximately 130,000 distinct CDR3 sequences, 20% to 25% of them singletons. Sequencing was done on a sample of axillary lymph node tissue. These receptor sequences come from a female donor with breast cancer. Some clones in this sample may be carry-over from other donors' samples.

This clonotype was picked up many times. The chain joins TRBV10-3 to TRBJ2-1, with 7 bases identical to TRBD1. The germline CDR1 and CDR2 sequences are ENHRY and SYGVKD. Losses at the gene ends were 11 bases for V and 4 bases for J; bases not matched to a gene: 8. The CDR3 extends over 13 amino acids. The CDR3 DNA reads as TGTGCCTCTGCCGGGACAGAGTACAATGAGCAGTTCTTC. As protein: CASAGTEYNEQFF.

This clonotype showed up many times. CDR3 in amino acids: CASSLAAGDEQFF. CDR3 DNA sequence: TGTGCCAGCAGCTTAGCGGCGGGTGATGAGCAGTTCTTC. The rearrangement uses TRBV7-2 and TRBJ2-1; perhaps TRBD2 as D (5 bases). The CDR3 runs 13 residues. V gave up 0 bases and J gave up 8 bases, with 8 bases separating them. CDR1 is SGHTA, CDR2 FQGNSA, per germline.

Concerning this clonotype itself: A much larger clone differs from this one at a single base, so this may be a read error. V usage is TRBV27 and J usage is TRBJ2-1; TRBD2 is a possible D gene (7 bases). Germline V gene data show CDR1 as MNHEY and CDR2 as SMNVEV (reference sequence). V lost 2 bases to trimming and J lost 9 bases, with 20 bases between them. The CDR3 runs to 16 residues. CDR3 sequence reads: CASSLVRGEGRSEQFF. CDR3 DNA: TGTGCCAGCAGTTTAGTGAGGGGGGAGGGCCGGTCTGAGCAGTTCTTC.

On this clonotype: One base away lies a much larger clone, so this may be a sequencing read error. The genes are TRBV19 and TRBJ1-5, with D uncertain. Germline assignment: CDR1 LNHDA and CDR2 SQIVND (reference sequence). This CDR3 has 17 amino acids. V was clipped by 3 bases and J by 6 bases, with 21 bases between them. The CDR3 coding sequence is TGTGCCAGTAGTATCATAGCTAGCGACGGGAGGGTTCAGCCCCAGCATTTT. Its protein product is CASSIIASDGRVQPQHF.